The present entry profiles one TCR beta chain with its context. The table lists this clone with many counts. The clone's antigen remains unknown. No clone much larger than this one lies a single base away; base qualities are absent. This entry comes from a study of blood T cell repertoires in COVID-19 (dated by TCRdb to 2020 to 2022). Describing the broader study: Samples from collaborators originated in the United States, Italy and Spain and spanned both the acute and convalescent phases of COVID-19. The repertoires were released in a freely available public database intended as a resource for research on the immune response to SARS-CoV-2. Where available, HLA class I and class II types were obtained from metadata supplied by the sample provider rather than from assay-based typing. The dataset comprised deeply sampled blood TCRbeta repertoires from subjects exposed to, actively infected with, or recovered from COVID-19. Samples were obtained from the ongoing ImmuneRACE study (first 160 participants) and from 1,254 subjects provided by 6 global collaborators. A de-identified subject ID, COVID-19 status, age in years and sex were almost always included in the sample metadata. The prospective study material was composed of cDNA or gDNA derived from T cells, B-cell-depleted T cells, or PBMCs. Broader findings and caveats from the paper: How much clinical and demographic metadata was included differed by source and by participant, and the metadata was provided uncurated.

TCRbeta CDR3 regions were amplified from genomic DNA by means of the immunoSEQ Assay, a bias-controlled multiplex PCR. The paper's processing steps were these. The number of nucleated cells in each sample was estimated by amplification of reference gene primers within the assay. To quantify the absolute abundance of each unique TCRbeta CDR3 rearrangement, sequence reads were collapsed and filtered. For each sample, productive Simpson clonality was calculated as the square root of Simpson's diversity index across productive rearrangements. TCRdb stores this immuneACCESS table with in-frame sequences only. Part of the clones is absent; in the studies checked, under half of the shortfall reflects unresolved V genes, and no reason is known for the rest. The V and J calls and the clone size are those of that table, but D and trimming were determined from the DNA. This sample gives 200,000 or so clones in total; around 77% of them show up just once. 17% of the sample is in the top ten clones.

Each collaborating institution followed its own protocols to collect whole blood in K2EDTA tubes. For TCRbeta analysis, collaborators shipped samples as frozen whole blood, isolated PBMCs, or DNA extracted from either of those sample types. Sequences MNHEY (CDR1) and SMNVEV (CDR2) are obtained from the germline V gene (reference sequence). Including the terminal cysteine and phenylalanine, the CDR3 comprises 14 residues. Just the 42-base CDR3 DNA is kept, in frame starting at base 1. The germline V and J ends show losses of 10 bases and 5 bases respectively, and no gene match explains 8 bases of the junction.

The rearrangement combines TRBV27 with TRBJ1-6; 7 central bases correspond to TRBD1. The sequence derives from a man between 60 and 75 years old with active or convalescent COVID-19. Material for sequencing was peripheral blood. The nucleotide sequence reads as follows: TGTGCCACCCGCCCCGGGACAGATAATTCACCCCTCCACTTT. It is translated as CATRPGTDNSPLHF.